These 17 T cell receptor beta chains were all obtained from the same sample, sequenced in a study of blood T cell repertoires in COVID-19. Method: immunoSEQ multiplex PCR; TCRdb's copy keeps in-frame clones and lacks some. The sample includes 200,000 to 250,000 clones, 65% to 90% of them seen just once. Sequenced material: peripheral blood. The origin of the receptors is a man aged 45-65 years with active or convalescent COVID-19.

The V gene is TRBV5-4, the J gene TRBJ2-3; 7 positions agree with TRBD1. CDR3 length equals 15 residues. V gave up 3 bases and J gave up 0 bases; unmatched junction bases: 4. CDR1 and CDR2 (germline): SGHNT, YYREEE (reference sequence). CDR3 sequence: CASSSGTASTDTQYF. The CDR3 bases are TGTGCCAGCAGCTCCGGGACAGCTAGCACAGATACGCAGTATTTT.

This sequence joins TRBV5-5 and TRBJ1-2; no firm D call. The ends were cut back, 2 bases at V and 5 bases at J, with 19 bases in the middle. The CDR3 sequence is 16 residues long. In germline, CDR1 is SGHKS, CDR2 YYEKEE (reference sequence). As DNA, the CDR3 is TGTGCCAGCAGCTTCAGTGGAGTCTCAAATCGGTATGGCTACACCTTC. Residues: CASSFSGVSNRYGYTF.

The V gene is TRBV7-3, the J gene TRBJ1-1; the D is unclear. CDR1 SGHTA and CDR2 FQGTGA come from the germline V gene. Trimming cost V 1 base and J 6 bases, with 12 bases left between them. This CDR3 comprises 14 residues. The CDR3: CASSLIAAGSEAFF. In DNA form, the CDR3 reads TGTGCCAGCAGCTTAATAGCTGCGGGCTCTGAAGCTTTCTTT.

The chain joins TRBV19 to TRBJ1-1; D remains ambiguous. Germline V gene data show CDR1 as LNHDA and CDR2 as SQIVND (reference sequence). This CDR3 contains 13 residues. Trimming cost V 7 bases and J 5 bases, with 14 bases left between them. CDR3 in amino acids: CASNMGGFTEAFF. As DNA, the CDR3 is TGTGCCAGTAATATGGGAGGTTTTACTGAAGCTTTCTTT.

The chain links TRBV7-9 to TRBJ1-2; 9 bases match TRBD1. The V gene's germline CDR1 is SEHNR and CDR2 FQNEAQ (reference sequence). V lost 5 bases to trimming and J lost 8 bases; unmatched junction nucleotides: 9. The length of the CDR3 is 14 residues. CDR3 region: CASSVGQGARGYTF. The CDR3 DNA reads as TGTGCCAGCAGCGTGGGACAGGGTGCGAGGGGCTACACCTTC.

This chain connects TRBV23-1 to TRBJ2-7; 12 bases are a match to TRBD2. TRBV23-1 is treated as an ORF (open reading frame) with a function not yet certain. The CDR3 has 21 residues. J gave up 3 bases and V 6 bases, and 24 bases lay outside the gene matches. DNA for the CDR3: TGCGCCAGCAGACCACGGATACTAGCGGGGGGTCTGAAATACCCCATCTACGAGCAGTACGTC. Its translation is CASRPRILAGGLKYPIYEQYV.

DNA for the CDR3: TGTGCCAGCAGCCAACAGGGCGCCTATGGCTACACCTTC. Translation gives CASSQQGAYGYTF. The chain carries TRBV14 and TRBJ1-2, with D perhaps TRBD1 (5 bases). The CDR3 is 13 residues long. Between the trimmed V and J ends, which lost 2 bases and 4 bases, there was a span of 8 bases. The germline CDR1 and CDR2 sequences are SGHDN and FVKESK.

This sequence joins TRBV19 and TRBJ2-5, with 8 bases that match TRBD1. This CDR3 contains 15 residues. Germline CDR1 reads LNHDA; CDR2 reads SQIVND (reference sequence). V was clipped by 5 bases and J by 1 base; unmatched bases: 6. The DNA of the CDR3 is TGTGCCAGTAGTGGCAGGGGGCTAAGCCAAGAGACCCAGTACTTC. It specifies CASSGRGLSQETQYF.

V is TRBV5-6 and J is TRBJ1-2; TRBD1 is a possible D gene (5 bases). V was cut by 2 bases and J by 4 bases, with 9 bases left in between. This CDR3 has 13 amino acids. Per germline, CDR1 SGHDT and CDR2 YYEEEE. The DNA of the CDR3 is TGTGCCAGCAGCTTCTCCAGGGCCTATGGCTACACCTTC. Its protein product is CASSFSRAYGYTF. The complete variable domain, with remaining parts taken from reference TRBV5-6 and TRBJ1-2, reads DAGVTQSPTHLIKTRGQQVTLRCSPKSGHDTVSWYQQALGQGPQFIFQYYEEEERQRGNFPDRFSGHQFPNYSSELNVNALLLGDSALYLCASSFSRAYGYTFGSGTRLTVV.

The chain combines TRBV11-2 with TRBJ2-1; D may be TRBD1 (6 bases). The CDR3 has 15 residues. The germline V and J ends were trimmed by 5 bases and 3 bases, with 14 bases remaining between them. Looked up from germline, CDR1 is SGHAT and CDR2 is FQNNGV. This chain's CDR3 is CASSNRGKGYNEQFF. For the CDR3, the DNA is TGTGCCAGCAGCAATAGGGGGAAAGGCTACAATGAGCAGTTCTTC.

This rearrangement joins TRBV18 to TRBJ2-1, with a tentative D call TRBD1 (5 bases). CDR1 is KGHSH and CDR2 is LQKENI in the germline V gene. The CDR3 sequence is 14 residues long. The V end lost 3 bases, the J end lost 4 bases, and 10 bases lay between the germline ends. CDR3 residues: CASSPSDTYNEQFF. DNA for the CDR3: TGTGCCAGCTCACCTTCGGACACATACAATGAGCAGTTCTTC.

This clone was recorded only once. The chain links TRBV9 to TRBJ1-3; D is uncertain. The CDR3 is 15 amino acids. CDR1 and CDR2 (germline): SGDLS, YYNGEE. Between the trimmed V and J ends, which lost 1 base and 2 bases, there was a span of 10 bases. The CDR3 sequence: CASSVNWQTGNTIYF. CDR3 DNA: TGTGCCAGCAGCGTAAATTGGCAGACTGGAAACACCATATATTTT.

The V gene is TRBV7-2, the J gene TRBJ2-7; 11 nucleotides line up with TRBD2. CDR1 and CDR2 (germline): SGHTA, FQGNSA. Germline trimming cut 3 bases from V and 1 base from J; bases unmatched to any gene: 2. The CDR3 runs 15 residues. CDR3 coding DNA: TGTGCCAGCAGCTTGTCTAGCGGGGGGTCCTACGAGCAGTACTTC. Amino acid sequence: CASSLSSGGSYEQYF.

The chain carries TRBV7-9 and TRBJ1-2; D gene ambiguous. V was pared by 6 bases and J by 0 bases, with 11 bases between. CDR1 and CDR2 (germline): SEHNR, FQNEAQ (reference sequence). This CDR3 is built from 14 residues. CDR3 residues: CASSLGYANYGYTF. The CDR3 DNA is TGTGCCAGCAGTCTCGGTTATGCTAACTATGGCTACACCTTC.

This chain links TRBV28 with TRBJ2-5; D perhaps matches TRBD2 (5 bases). The CDR3 sequence is 17 residues long. With 3 bases removed from V and 3 bases from J, the gap between germline ends came to 20 bases. Germline V gene lookup returns CDR1 MDHEN and CDR2 SYDVKM. In DNA form, the CDR3 reads TGTGCCAGCAGTTTGTTTTCTGGTCCTAGCTGGGAAGAGACCCAGTACTTC. Its protein product is CASSLFSGPSWEETQYF.

The chain combines TRBV6-5 with TRBJ2-3, with 8 bases lining up with TRBD2. The CDR3 loop spans 14 amino acids. Germline lookup yields CDR1 MNHEY and CDR2 SVGAGI. Trimming took 5 bases from V and 5 from J; bases not matched to a gene: 6. As DNA, the CDR3 is TGTGCCAGCAGTACCGGGCTAGCGGGAGATACGCAGTATTTT. Amino acids: CASSTGLAGDTQYF.

The chain is built from TRBV7-2 and TRBJ1-2; 7 bases match TRBD1. V shed 4 bases and J 5 bases; nucleotides not matched to a gene: 10. The length of the CDR3 is 15 residues. Per germline, CDR1 SGHTA and CDR2 FQGNSA. CDR3 sequence: CASSWDTGAFYGYTF. As DNA, the CDR3 is TGTGCCAGCAGCTGGGACACAGGGGCTTTTTATGGCTACACCTTC.